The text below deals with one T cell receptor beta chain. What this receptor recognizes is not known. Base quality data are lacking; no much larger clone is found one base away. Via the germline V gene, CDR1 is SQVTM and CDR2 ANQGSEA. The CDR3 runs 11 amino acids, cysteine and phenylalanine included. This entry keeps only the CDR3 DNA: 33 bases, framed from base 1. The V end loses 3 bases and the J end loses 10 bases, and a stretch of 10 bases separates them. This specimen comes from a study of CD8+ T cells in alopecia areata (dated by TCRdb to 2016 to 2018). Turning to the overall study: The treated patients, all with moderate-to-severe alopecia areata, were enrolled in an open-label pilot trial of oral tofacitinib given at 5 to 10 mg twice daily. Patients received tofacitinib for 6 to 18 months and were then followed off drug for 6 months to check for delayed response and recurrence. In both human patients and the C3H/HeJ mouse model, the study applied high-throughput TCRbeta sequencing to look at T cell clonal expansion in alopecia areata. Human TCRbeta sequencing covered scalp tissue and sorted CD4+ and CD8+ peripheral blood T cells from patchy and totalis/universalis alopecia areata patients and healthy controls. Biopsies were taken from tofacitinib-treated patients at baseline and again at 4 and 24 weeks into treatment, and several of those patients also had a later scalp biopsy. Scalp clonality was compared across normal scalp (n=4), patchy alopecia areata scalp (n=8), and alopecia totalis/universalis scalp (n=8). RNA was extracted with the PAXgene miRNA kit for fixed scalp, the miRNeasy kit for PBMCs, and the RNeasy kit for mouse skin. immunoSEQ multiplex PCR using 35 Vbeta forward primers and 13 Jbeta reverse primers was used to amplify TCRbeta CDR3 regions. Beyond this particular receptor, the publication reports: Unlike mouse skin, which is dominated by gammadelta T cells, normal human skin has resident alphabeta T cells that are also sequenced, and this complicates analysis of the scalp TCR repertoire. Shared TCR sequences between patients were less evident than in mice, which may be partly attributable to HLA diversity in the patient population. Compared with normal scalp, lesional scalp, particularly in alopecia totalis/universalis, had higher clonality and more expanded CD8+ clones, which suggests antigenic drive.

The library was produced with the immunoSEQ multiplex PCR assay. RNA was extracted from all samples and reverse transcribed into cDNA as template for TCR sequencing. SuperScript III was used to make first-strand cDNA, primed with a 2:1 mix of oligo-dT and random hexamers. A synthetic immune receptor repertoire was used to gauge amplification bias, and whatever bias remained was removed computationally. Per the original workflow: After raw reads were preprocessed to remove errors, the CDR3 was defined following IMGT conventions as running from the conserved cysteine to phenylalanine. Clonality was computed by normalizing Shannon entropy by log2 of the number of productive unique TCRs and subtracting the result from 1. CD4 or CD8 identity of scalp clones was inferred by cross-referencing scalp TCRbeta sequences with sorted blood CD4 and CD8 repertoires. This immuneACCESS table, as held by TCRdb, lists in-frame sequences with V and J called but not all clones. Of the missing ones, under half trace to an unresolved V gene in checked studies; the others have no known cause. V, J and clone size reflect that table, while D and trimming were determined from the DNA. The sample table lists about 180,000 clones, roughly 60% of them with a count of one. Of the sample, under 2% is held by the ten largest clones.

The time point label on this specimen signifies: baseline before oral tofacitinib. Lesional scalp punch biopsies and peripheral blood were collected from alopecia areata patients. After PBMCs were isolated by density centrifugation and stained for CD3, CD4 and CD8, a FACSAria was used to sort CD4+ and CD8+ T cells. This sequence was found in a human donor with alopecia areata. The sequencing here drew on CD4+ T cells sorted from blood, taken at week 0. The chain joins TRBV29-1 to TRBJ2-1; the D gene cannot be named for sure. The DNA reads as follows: TGCAGCGTTGAGTTCCTGAGGGAGCAGTTCTTC. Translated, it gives CSVEFLREQFF.